This T cell receptor beta chain emerged from a study of OX40 agonist ivuxolimab in advanced cancers. Whole-study context: Patients treated during dose escalation were battling hepatocellular carcinoma, melanoma, renal cell or head and neck cancer. Partial response was recorded in three patients: one hepatocellular carcinoma and two cutaneous melanoma cases.

The cohort excluded patients with autoimmune disease history or systemic immunosuppression. This CDR3 is built from 15 residues. Germline lookup yields CDR1 SGHRS and CDR2 YFSETQ. V was pared by 4 bases and J by 4 bases, with 6 bases of the junction left unmatched. Some clones are missing from TCRdb's copy, which holds only in-frame ones; the method was immunoSEQ multiplex PCR. The sample holds 25,000 to 35,000 clones, roughly 84% seen once. The material was CD4+ or CD8+ T cells sorted from blood, obtained in a trial of the OX40 agonist ivuxolimab. The chain links TRBV5-1 to TRBJ2-1; 9 bases line up with TRBD2. The sequence came from an adult with an advanced solid tumor such as melanoma, head and neck, liver or kidney cancer. CDR3 amino acids: CASSVTSGAYNEQFF. The CDR3 nucleotides read TGCGCCAGCAGCGTGACTAGCGGAGCTTACAATGAGCAGTTCTTC. The whole variable domain, remainder taken from reference TRBV5-1 and TRBJ2-1, is KAGVTQTPRYLIKTRGQQVTLSCSPISGHRSVSWYQQTPGQGLQFLFEYFSETQRNKGNFPGRFSGRQFSNSRSEMNVSTLELGDSALYLCASSVTSGAYNEQFFGPGTRLTVL.